Listed here is a single T cell receptor beta chain. With V trimmed by 2 bases and J by 5 bases, 7 bases remained unmatched. Germline CDR1 and CDR2: SGDLS and YYNGEE. The CDR3 extends over 15 amino acids. The record originates from a study of T cells in tumors after PD-1 blockade. Study background: Excluded were patients with checkpoint blockade, immunosuppressants, or radiotherapy or other anti-cancer therapy within 4 weeks. Each patient got pembrolizumab 200 mg every 3 weeks or cemiplimab 350 mg every 2 weeks.

Sequencing used immunoSEQ multiplex PCR; TCRdb keeps in-frame clones, though not all of them. The sample includes roughly 60,000 clones, 80% of them seen just once. The sequence derives from a human donor with basal cell carcinoma. The starting material was PBMCs, obtained before anti-PD-1 treatment. V is TRBV9 and J is TRBJ2-1; 7 nucleotides line up with TRBD1. CDR3 sequence (DNA): TGTGCCAGCAGCGTTGGGACAGCAGGGAACAATGAGCAGTTCTTC. Amino acids: CASSVGTAGNNEQFF.